The 17 T cell receptor beta chains below come from one sample, sequenced in a study of shared clonotypes between healthy human individuals. Cells designated naive CD8 were CD45RO-negative and were positively selected for CCR7, with terminally differentiated effector memory CD45RA+ cells excluded. Libraries were prepared by immunoSEQ multiplex PCR; TCRdb keeps only in-frame clonotypes and omits some of them. The profile covers around 2,000,000 clones, with less than 95% appearing a single time and roughly 1.1% taken by the ten largest. The sequenced sample consisted of naive CD8+ T cells sorted from blood. The receptors were sampled from a man between 18 and 29 years old in good health.

The chain employs TRBV11-2 and TRBJ2-1; maybe TRBD1 (6 bases). The CDR3 spans 15 residues. Germline V CDR1 and CDR2: SGHAT, FQNNGV. The germline V and J ends were trimmed by 4 bases and 2 bases, with 12 bases remaining between them. CDR3 DNA sequence: TGTGCCAGCAGCTGGGGAGCAGGGGCCTACAATGAGCAGTTCTTC. Its translation: CASSWGAGAYNEQFF.

The chain is built from TRBV14 and TRBJ1-6, with D hard to call. The V end lost 4 bases, the J end lost 2 bases, and 9 bases lay between the germline ends. Germline CDR1 and CDR2: SGHDN and FVKESK. The CDR3 is made up of 15 amino acids. The CDR3, as DNA: TGTGCCAGCAGCCCCAATACTCCCTATAATTCACCCCTCCACTTT. This encodes CASSPNTPYNSPLHF.

V gene TRBV2 combines with J gene TRBJ2-3; 14 positions match TRBD2. The CDR3 has 15 residues. Trimming removed 5 bases from V and 5 bases from J; junction bases left unmatched: 3. Germline values: CDR1 SNHLY, CDR2 FYNNEI. The CDR3 nucleotides read TGTGCCAGCAGTCGACTAGCGGGGGGGTTAGATACGCAGTATTTT. It translates to CASSRLAGGLDTQYF.

DNA of the CDR3: TGTGCCAGCAGTTACGCCCCTAGCACAGATACGCAGTATTTT. As protein: CASSYAPSTDTQYF. The chain recombines TRBV6-5 with TRBJ2-3; no definite D call. The CDR3 is 14 amino acids. With 2 bases removed from V and 0 bases from J, the gap between germline ends came to 6 bases. Per the germline V gene, CDR1 is MNHEY and CDR2 is SVGAGI.

V and J are TRBV6-6 and TRBJ1-1; a weak D match, TRBD1 (5 bases). Germline V gene data show CDR1 as MNHNY and CDR2 as SVGAGI (reference sequence). V was shortened by 2 bases and J by 1 base, with 14 bases between the two germline ends. CDR3 length: 16 amino acids. This CDR3 is CASSYDGGGGNTEAFF. The CDR3 DNA reads TGTGCCAGCAGTTACGACGGTGGGGGAGGGAACACTGAAGCTTTCTTT.

The chain couples TRBV9 to TRBJ1-1; 8 positions agree with TRBD1. CDR3 size: 15 residues. Germline loops: CDR1 SGDLS, CDR2 YYNGEE. With V trimmed by 0 bases and J by 4 bases, 5 bases remained unmatched. The CDR3 DNA is TGTGCCAGCAGCGTAGAATGGACAGGGCCCACTGAAGCTTTCTTT. It codes for CASSVEWTGPTEAFF.

The chain carries TRBV5-1 and TRBJ2-7; TRBD1 aligns across 10 bases. V dropped 4 bases and J dropped 0; count of bases not matched to a gene: 13. Germline lookup yields CDR1 SGHRS and CDR2 YFSETQ. This CDR3 has 18 amino acids. CDR3 residues: CASSPGTGVLGSSYEQYF. The DNA of the CDR3 is TGCGCCAGCAGCCCCGGGACAGGGGTATTGGGTAGCTCCTACGAGCAGTACTTC.

The CDR3 DNA is TGTGCCAGTAGTATATCGGCAGGGGGCAGGTACGAGCAGTACTTC. This sequence encodes CASSISAGGRYEQYF. This sequence joins TRBV19 and TRBJ2-7; the match to TRBD1 covers 8 bases. Germline CDR1 is LNHDA and CDR2 is SQIVND (reference sequence). The ends lost 2 bases at V and 4 bases at J; junction bases unmatched: 7. The CDR3 contains 15 residues.

The count of this clone is one. The chain joins TRBV7-9 to TRBJ2-5; D is uncertain. V was pared by 2 bases and J by 1 base, with 5 bases between. Germline V lookup: CDR1 SEHNR, CDR2 FQNEAQ (reference sequence). The CDR3 covers 13 residues. The CDR3 DNA is TGTGCCAGCAGCTTATTTAGCCAAGAGACCCAGTACTTC. This translates into CASSLFSQETQYF.

The chain links TRBV11-2 to TRBJ1-1; D not certain. This CDR3 contains 13 residues. Trimming shortened V by 0 bases and J by 6 bases, and 8 bases separated the two germline ends. Germline CDR1 reads SGHAT; CDR2 reads FQNNGV. The CDR3 sequence: CASSLEGKPEAFF. The DNA of the CDR3 is TGTGCCAGCAGCTTAGAAGGAAAACCTGAAGCTTTCTTT.

The V gene is TRBV11-2, the J gene TRBJ2-1; D could derive from TRBD1 or TRBD2 (6 bases each). V lost 5 bases, J lost 4 bases, and 15 bases lay in between. The CDR3 loop spans 15 amino acids. CDR1 SGHAT and CDR2 FQNNGV come from the germline V gene. The CDR3 region is CASSRGTLGYNEQFF. The CDR3 nucleotides are TGTGCCAGCAGCCGCGGGACATTAGGATACAATGAGCAGTTCTTC. Based on the CDR3 plus reference TRBV11-2 and TRBJ2-1, the full variable domain is EAGVAQSPRYKIIEKRQSVAFWCNPISGHATLYWYQQILGQGPKLLIQFQNNGVVDDSQLPKDRFSAERLKGVDSTLKIQPAKLEDSAVYLCASSRGTLGYNEQFFGPGTRLTVL.

Notes on this clone: Other nucleotide sequences in the sample specify the same CDR3. The chain joins TRBV7-3 to TRBJ2-2; TRBD2 agrees at 9 bases. The germline V gene encodes CDR1 SGHTA and CDR2 FQGTGA. There are 16 residues in the CDR3. The J segment lost 1 base and the V segment lost 4 bases, leaving 4 bases of the junction unmatched. The CDR3 DNA is TGTGCCAGCAGCTCCAGTAGCGGGGGGAACACCGGGGAGCTGTTTTTT. Protein sequence: CASSSSSGGNTGELFF.

The CDR3 region is CASSLVTSGSNEQFF. The DNA of the CDR3 is TGTGCCAGCAGCTTAGTGACGAGCGGGAGTAATGAGCAGTTCTTC. The chain recombines TRBV7-8 with TRBJ2-1; 8 nucleotides agree with TRBD2. This CDR3 is built from 15 residues. The J segment lost 7 bases and the V segment lost 1 base, leaving 6 bases of the junction unmatched. The germline CDR1 and CDR2 sequences are SGHVS and FQNEAQ.

J is TRBJ2-7 and V is TRBV29-1; the D is unclear. Between the trimmed V and J ends, which lost 2 bases and 1 base, there was a span of 9 bases. This CDR3 is built from 13 residues. Germline assignment: CDR1 SQVTM and CDR2 ANQGSEA. This CDR3 reads CSVESPGSYEQYF. The CDR3 nucleotides read TGCAGCGTTGAAAGTCCCGGTTCCTACGAGCAGTACTTC.

The rearrangement links TRBV27 to TRBJ2-3; 8 nucleotides agree with TRBD2. After removal of 8 bases from V and 5 bases from J, the junction contained 9 bases not matched to a gene. The CDR3 totals 14 residues. CDR1 MNHEY and CDR2 SMNVEV come from the germline V gene (reference sequence). CDR3 nucleotide sequence: TGTGCCAGCCAACGTGGGCTAGCGGGAGATACGCAGTATTTT. As protein: CASQRGLAGDTQYF.

This clone was counted only a few times. The rearrangement joins TRBV9 to TRBJ1-1; 10 nucleotides match TRBD1. Germline CDR1 is SGDLS and CDR2 is YYNGEE. This CDR3 contains 15 residues. With V trimmed by 3 bases and J by 1 base, 3 bases remained unmatched. The CDR3 nucleotides are TGTGCCAGCAGCGCCGGGACAGGGGCGAACACTGAAGCTTTCTTT. Its protein product is CASSAGTGANTEAFF.

The gene calls are TRBV28 and TRBJ2-7; D not resolved. The germline gives CDR1 MDHEN, CDR2 SYDVKM. Trimming removed 3 bases at V and 5 bases at J, with 8 bases between. CDR3 size: 12 residues. The CDR3 region has the DNA TGTGCCAGCAGTTTTGACAACAACGAGCAGTACTTC. It encodes CASSFDNNEQYF.